This note documents a single TCR beta chain sequence. This specimen belongs to a study of blood T cell repertoires in COVID-19. Background on the study: Samples representing acute and convalescent COVID-19 were sourced from the United States, Italy and Spain. Sources were T cells, B-cell-depleted T cells, or PBMCs; the material itself was cDNA or gDNA.

Trimming took 5 bases from V and 4 from J, leaving 17 bases between them. CDR3 length equals 15 residues. Germline loops: CDR1 LGHNA, CDR2 YNFKEQ. In the authors' workflow: Estimation of nucleated cell counts relied on the amplification of reference gene primers. The repertoire was sequenced with immunoSEQ multiplex PCR; TCRdb's copy has only in-frame clones and lacks some. V, J and clone size derive from that table, while D and trimming were established from the DNA sequence. There are some 80,000 clones in the sample; about 90% occur only once, and 3% lies in the top ten. This chain joins TRBV4-2 and TRBJ1-2, with D maybe TRBD1 (6 bases). This sequence originates from a woman aged 45 to 65 with active or convalescent COVID-19. The sequencing input was peripheral blood. The CDR3 loop is CASSNRDTTSYGYTF. The CDR3 nucleotides read TGTGCCAGCAGCAATCGGGACACCACCTCCTATGGCTACACCTTC.